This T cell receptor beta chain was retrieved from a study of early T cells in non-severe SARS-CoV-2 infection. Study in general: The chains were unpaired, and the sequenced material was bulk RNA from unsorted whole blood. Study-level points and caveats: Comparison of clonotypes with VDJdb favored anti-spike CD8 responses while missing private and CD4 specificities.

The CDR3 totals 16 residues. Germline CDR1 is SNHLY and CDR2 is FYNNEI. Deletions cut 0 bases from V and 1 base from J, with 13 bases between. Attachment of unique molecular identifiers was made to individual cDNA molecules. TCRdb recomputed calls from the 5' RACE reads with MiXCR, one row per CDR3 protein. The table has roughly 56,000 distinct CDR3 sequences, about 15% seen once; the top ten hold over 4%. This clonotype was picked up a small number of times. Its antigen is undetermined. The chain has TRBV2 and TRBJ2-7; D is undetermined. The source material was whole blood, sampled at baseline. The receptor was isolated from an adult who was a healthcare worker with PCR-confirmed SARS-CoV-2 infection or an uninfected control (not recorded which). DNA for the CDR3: TGTGCCAGCAGTGAAGCGCTTGGGGTGCCGTCCTACGAGCAGTACTTC. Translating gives CASSEALGVPSYEQYF.